A selection of T cell receptor beta chains follows, all from one sample in a study of T-cell memory formation after mild COVID-19. TCRdb reprocessed the 5' RACE reads with MiXCR, giving one entry per CDR3 protein. The sample lists almost 250,000 distinct CDR3 sequences; 15% were seen once. The sequenced material came from PBMCs or a T cell subset sorted from them (not recorded which). These receptors came from an adult woman who had mild COVID-19 (a few samples of this study predate the infection). Cell type and time point are not known. The conserved cysteine and the conserved F or W are not part of the CDR3 here. D genes are given only for firm matches.

D gene,V gene,J gene,CDR3 protein
.,TRBV10-3,TRBJ2-1,AISLSLDNEQF
TRBD2,TRBV5-1,TRBJ2-7,ASSSSGGIYEQY
TRBD2,TRBV4-2,TRBJ2-1,ASSQGTLAGGRGEQF
TRBD2,TRBV19,TRBJ2-7,ASRGAEGISGNSYEKY
TRBD1,TRBV6-1,TRBJ2-2,ASRRDRLAGELF
.,TRBV20-1,TRBJ2-7,SSRDKLYEQY
TRBD2,TRBV3-1,TRBJ2-1,ATEAGSNEQF
TRBD1,TRBV6-1,TRBJ1-3,ASSYSWTGGKGNTIY
TRBD2,TRBV11-2,TRBJ2-3,ASSSAGVRAPSTDTQY
TRBD2,TRBV24-1,TRBJ2-1,ATSARGAGLAGEYNEQF
.,TRBV12-3/TRBV12-4,TRBJ2-3,ASTKPLSVGTDTQY
TRBD1,TRBV7-6,TRBJ2-5,ASSPRQGTKETQY
.,TRBV2,TRBJ2-5,ARSSPLRQETQY
.,TRBV29-1,TRBJ1-6,SVRNVNSPLH
.,TRBV4-2,TRBJ2-2,ASSQGGYTGELF
.,TRBV6-5,TRBJ1-2,ASSYSRGPYGYT
.,TRBV14,TRBJ2-2,ASSRRGSGELF
TRBD2,TRBV3-1,TRBJ2-3,ASSVGLAGQDTQY
TRBD1,TRBV20-1,TRBJ1-2,SASHRGYGYT
.,TRBV20-1,TRBJ2-1,STRQGTYNEQF
.,TRBV3-1,TRBJ1-6,ASSRARGKGNSPLH
.,TRBV3-2,TRBJ2-3,ASSQDWIAGVSHTQY
.,TRBV9,TRBJ2-1,ASSPLVSFNNEQF
.,TRBV5-4,TRBJ2-3,ASSLGAPGRGEDTQY
.,TRBV12-3/TRBV12-4,TRBJ2-1,ASSLIGDEQF
.,TRBV20-1,TRBJ1-1,SASGTETEAF
.,TRBV6-5,TRBJ1-3,ASSPDSLSGNTIY
TRBD2,TRBV12-3/TRBV12-4,TRBJ2-1,ASSLRTSGFNEQF
.,TRBV20-1,TRBJ1-2,SAPRSDSNYGYT
TRBD2,TRBV24-1,TRBJ2-7,ATSDSLAGVGEQY
.,TRBV10-3,TRBJ1-1,AISAGALTDTEAF
.,TRBV2,TRBJ2-3,ATSDRFGGDTQY
.,TRBV19,TRBJ2-1,ASTGLFSPGDNEQF
.,TRBV7-2,TRBJ2-5,ASSLWSGGNYQETQY
.,TRBV6-5,TRBJ1-4,ASSYSPQLNEKLF
.,TRBV4-1,TRBJ1-2,ASSQEQGGFLYGYT
TRBD1,TRBV20-1,TRBJ2-1,SAGTDRDNEQF
.,TRBV7-9,TRBJ2-7,ASSLMGSYEQY
.,TRBV12-3/TRBV12-4,TRBJ1-2,ASSETAGIYGYT
TRBD2,TRBV24-1,TRBJ2-1,ATSASSGKSSYNEQF
.,TRBV29-1,TRBJ1-1,SVGTVNTEAF
.,TRBV7-2,TRBJ1-1,ASSSRQAKNTEAF
.,TRBV29-1,TRBJ1-2,SVQSGYHGYT
.,TRBV5-1,TRBJ2-1,ASSSEGGGVSYNEQF
.,TRBV20-1,TRBJ1-1,SARRGNTEAF
.,TRBV29-1,TRBJ2-7,SVGRGNLYEQY
TRBD1,TRBV5-5,TRBJ1-5,ASSLVSRDRLDLDQPQH